Only a few counts were recorded for the clone carrying this TCR beta chain. Its target is not known. TCRbeta library preparation incorporated unique molecular identifiers. TCRdb processed the PCR reads anew with MiXCR; each CDR3 protein has one entry. The sample yields roughly 310,000 distinct CDR3 sequences, approximately 20% seen once. These data are taken from a study of T-cell reconstitution after alpha-beta-depleted transplantation in children. The CDR3 length is 14 residues. Germline CDR1 reads SGHVS; CDR2 reads FNYEAQ. Trimming left V 5 bases short and J 0 bases short, with 10 bases between. The study's findings and limits: Some patients' high day-60 TCRbeta diversity was attributed to recipient cells surviving conditioning. T-cell counts and diversity were attributed mostly to newly produced T cells one year after transplant. Reported findings indicate that, about two months after transplant, alpha-beta T cells came from several hundred expanded clones, which were derived from non-depleted graft cells.

Here the sequenced sample was PBMCs, mostly from graft donor cells, taken 180 days after TCRalphabeta/CD19-depleted stem cell transplant. This sequence was found in a male patient between 5 and 17 years old who had a stem cell transplant for acute lymphoblastic leukemia, so the T cells may come from the graft donor. The chain recombines TRBV7-6 with TRBJ1-1; TRBD1 is a possible D gene (6 bases). The CDR3 bases are TGTGCCAGCAGCCAACAGGGCATGAACACTGAAGCTTTCTTT. Encoded protein: CASSQQGMNTEAFF.